This TCR beta chain is drawn from a study of T cells expressing NK-cell markers. TCRdb re-called the 5' RACE reads, yielding one record per CDR3 amino acid sequence without DNA. The sample data list roughly 180,000 distinct CDR3 sequences. On this clonotype: Its antigen is unidentified.

The CDR3 contains 15 residues. The germline V gene encodes CDR1 SGHRS and CDR2 YFSETQ. General study points: One observes that, in several donors, these clonotypes were also the leading ones within the CD3+CD56-NKG2C+ fraction.

The chain combines TRBV5-1 with TRBJ2-3. Source material: blood T cells: a sorted CD56 or NKG2C T cell subset, CD4+ or CD8+ T cells, or bulk PBMC T cells (not recorded which). The clonotype comes from a man aged 18 to 69 in good health. The chain's CDR3 is CASSSTKVVSDTQYF.